These T cell receptor beta chains were read from a single sample in a study of T-cell memory formation after mild COVID-19. Via MiXCR, TCRdb re-called the 5' RACE reads, giving one row per CDR3 protein. This table holds hundreds of thousands of distinct CDR3 sequences, approximately 15% found once. Sample: PBMCs or a T cell subset sorted from them (not recorded which). Receptor source: a man aged 18-30 years who had mild COVID-19 (a few samples of this study predate the infection). Cell type and time point are not known. CDR3s leave out the opening cysteine and the closing phenylalanine or tryptophan.

V gene	J gene	CDR3 protein
TRBV29-1	TRBJ2-2	SVDSGTLNTGELF
TRBV5-1	TRBJ1-4	ASSLVRGRQVEIEKLF
TRBV7-9	TRBJ1-1	ASSLITGGSRTEAF
TRBV6-2/TRBV6-3	TRBJ2-7	ASSYSLAASSYEQY
TRBV27	TRBJ2-2	ASSFGRGRYTGELF
TRBV2	TRBJ1-1	ASSDRDTEAF
TRBV10-1	TRBJ2-5	ASSESRGLGETQY
TRBV12-3/TRBV12-4	TRBJ1-2	ASHTPGTGGYT
TRBV10-2	TRBJ1-5	ASSDRQENQPQH
TRBV25-1	TRBJ2-6	ASSEYRFSGANVLT
TRBV28	TRBJ1-1	ASSFVLRQGARDTEAF
TRBV20-1	TRBJ2-1	SARKGNPNNEQF
TRBV6-5	TRBJ2-3	ASSPLAGHTQY
TRBV5-1	TRBJ2-7	ASSLGGGNYEQY
TRBV6-2/TRBV6-3	TRBJ1-1	ASHRDGNTEAF
TRBV4-3	TRBJ1-4	ASSPYRAEKLF
TRBV7-9	TRBJ2-7	ASSLSGDLAAEQY
TRBV20-1	TRBJ1-2	SARTRRGELWGTRGYT
TRBV5-5	TRBJ2-5	ASSSPPHYDQETQY
TRBV6-1	TRBJ2-2	ASRGGPSYATLFGELF
TRBV20-1	TRBJ1-5	SAKGQGHQPQH
TRBV7-2	TRBJ2-2	ASRRGSGGNTGELF
TRBV15	TRBJ2-6	ATSRDSAVLSGANVLT
TRBV7-9	TRBJ2-3	ASQVGPTDTQY
TRBV9	TRBJ2-7	ASSVAVQSYEQY
TRBV25-1	TRBJ1-1	ASSLTGHGTEAF
TRBV7-8	TRBJ2-1	ASSLNLGNEQF
TRBV20-1	TRBJ1-1	SASLTGRGNTEAF
TRBV9	TRBJ2-5	ASSDTPQETQY
TRBV6-4	TRBJ2-1	ASSATSLRSYNEQF
TRBV5-1	TRBJ2-3	ASRNSGDSTDTQY
TRBV29-1	TRBJ1-1	SAVQGWDTEAF
TRBV20-1	TRBJ2-4	SARDPLKGQGNIQY
TRBV7-9	TRBJ1-4	ASSLGTPSRLLF
TRBV7-9	TRBJ1-2	ASSFSGGNYGYT
TRBV7-2	TRBJ1-1	ASSQSPLQWEAF
TRBV5-5	TRBJ2-2	ASSPGTSETGELF
TRBV3-1	TRBJ1-2	ASSQSQGQSYT
TRBV12-3/TRBV12-4	TRBJ1-6	ASSDRGFKDSPLH
TRBV11-2	TRBJ2-1	ASSRDRGDEQF
TRBV12-3/TRBV12-4	TRBJ1-2	ASRQGTDPNYGYT
TRBV7-2	TRBJ2-1	ASLFQTGNEQF
TRBV20-1	TRBJ2-3	SASDSGGGDTQY
TRBV7-2	TRBJ2-3	ASTFGQGAIAQY
TRBV6-1	TRBJ2-2	ASTLGQGWNGELF
TRBV5-5	TRBJ2-7	ASSLAETYEQY
TRBV18	TRBJ1-2	ASSSTGSANYGYT
TRBV12-3/TRBV12-4	TRBJ1-2	ATGGTGSNYGYT
TRBV12-3/TRBV12-4	TRBJ2-3	ASSPGDSLTDTQY
TRBV5-1	TRBJ2-2	ASSLRTGGAGELF
TRBV4-1	TRBJ2-5	ASSQVGSAGDQGTQY
TRBV6-5	TRBJ2-1	ASSYWAAHNEQF
TRBV20-1	TRBJ2-3	SARDTGTRGDTQY
TRBV6-5	TRBJ1-1	ASSWLPWREGVNTEAF
TRBV30	TRBJ2-3	ASPGTSPRTDTQY
TRBV19	TRBJ1-5	ASAEGGRQPQH
TRBV9	TRBJ2-1	ASGLQGSPSYNEQF
TRBV5-1	TRBJ2-1	ASSLEAGEQF
TRBV6-6	TRBJ1-3	ASISPIGGNTIY